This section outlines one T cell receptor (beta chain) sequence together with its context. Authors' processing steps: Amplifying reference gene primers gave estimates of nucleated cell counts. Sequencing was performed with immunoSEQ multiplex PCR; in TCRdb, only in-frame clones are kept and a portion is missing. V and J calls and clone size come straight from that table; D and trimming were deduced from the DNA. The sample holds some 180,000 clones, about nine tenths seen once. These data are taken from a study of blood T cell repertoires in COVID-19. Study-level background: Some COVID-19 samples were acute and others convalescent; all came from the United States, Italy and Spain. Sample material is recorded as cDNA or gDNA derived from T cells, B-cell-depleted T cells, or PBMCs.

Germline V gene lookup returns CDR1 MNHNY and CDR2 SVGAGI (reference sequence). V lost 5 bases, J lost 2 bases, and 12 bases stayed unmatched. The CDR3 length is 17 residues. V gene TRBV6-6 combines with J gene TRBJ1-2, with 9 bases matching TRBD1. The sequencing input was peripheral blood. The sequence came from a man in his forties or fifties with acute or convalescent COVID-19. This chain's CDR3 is CASSRSRDRVWNYGYTF. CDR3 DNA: TGTGCCAGCAGTCGCTCGCGGGACAGGGTATGGAACTATGGCTACACCTTC.